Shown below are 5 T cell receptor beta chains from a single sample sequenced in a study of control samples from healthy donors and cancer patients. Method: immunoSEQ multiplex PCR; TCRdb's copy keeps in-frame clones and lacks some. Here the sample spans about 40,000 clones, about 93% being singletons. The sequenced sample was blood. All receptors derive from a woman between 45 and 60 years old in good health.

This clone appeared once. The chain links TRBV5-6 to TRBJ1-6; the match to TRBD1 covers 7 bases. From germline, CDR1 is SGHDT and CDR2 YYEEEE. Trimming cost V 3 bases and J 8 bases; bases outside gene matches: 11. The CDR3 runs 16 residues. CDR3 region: CASSSSLRGLDSPLHF. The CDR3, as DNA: TGTGCCAGCAGCTCATCTCTAAGGGGGCTAGATTCACCCCTCCACTTT. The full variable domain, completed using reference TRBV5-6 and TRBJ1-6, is DAGVTQSPTHLIKTRGQQVTLRCSPKSGHDTVSWYQQALGQGPQFIFQYYEEEERQRGNFPDRFSGHQFPNYSSELNVNALLLGDSALYLCASSSSLRGLDSPLHFGNGTRLTVT.

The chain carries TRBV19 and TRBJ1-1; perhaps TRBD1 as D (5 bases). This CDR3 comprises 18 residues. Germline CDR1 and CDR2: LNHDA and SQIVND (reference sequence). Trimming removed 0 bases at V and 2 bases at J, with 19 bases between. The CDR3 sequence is CASSIDAARTWYNTEAFF. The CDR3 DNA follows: TGTGCCAGTAGTATAGATGCGGCGCGGACATGGTACAACACTGAAGCTTTCTTT.

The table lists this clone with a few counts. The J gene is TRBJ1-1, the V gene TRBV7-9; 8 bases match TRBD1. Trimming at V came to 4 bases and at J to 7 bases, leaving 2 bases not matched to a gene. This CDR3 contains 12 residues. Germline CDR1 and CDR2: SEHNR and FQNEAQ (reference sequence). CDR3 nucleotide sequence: TGTGCCAGCAGCTCAGGGGGCATTGAAGCTTTCTTT. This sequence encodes CASSSGGIEAFF.

DNA of the CDR3: TGCAGTGCTAGGGAGCTTTACGAGCAGTACTTC. Translating gives CSARELYEQYF. This sequence joins TRBV20-1 and TRBJ2-7; D not resolved. CDR1 DFQATT and CDR2 SNEGSKA come from the germline V gene (reference sequence). The CDR3 has 11 amino acids. Trimming cost V 3 bases and J 4 bases, with 7 bases left between them.

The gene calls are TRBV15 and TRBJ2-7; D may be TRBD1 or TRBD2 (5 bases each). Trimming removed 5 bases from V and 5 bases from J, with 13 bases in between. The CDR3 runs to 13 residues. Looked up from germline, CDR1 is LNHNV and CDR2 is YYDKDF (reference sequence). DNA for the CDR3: TGTGCCACCAGCTTTGGCAGGGAGAACGAGCAGTACTTC. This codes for CATSFGRENEQYF.